Sequencing of this T cell receptor beta chain was carried out in a study of T-cell memory formation after mild COVID-19. CDR1 and CDR2 (germline): MGHRA, YSYEKL. Trimming removed 4 bases at V and 6 bases at J, with 16 bases between. The CDR3 loop spans 15 amino acids. TCRdb reprocessed the 5' RACE reads via MiXCR and lists one record per CDR3 protein. The sample has under 450,000 distinct CDR3 sequences; less than 25% are singletons. Details on this clonotype: Its antigen remains unidentified.

Study-level findings and limits: Contracting clones from day 15 to 85 had balanced CD4/CD8; later expanders favoured CD4+.

The sample was PBMCs or a T cell subset sorted from them (not recorded which). The clonotype was recovered from an adult woman who had mild COVID-19 (a few samples of this study predate the infection). Cell type and time point are not known. The chain uses TRBV4-1 and TRBJ1-5, with D possibly being TRBD1 (6 bases). The CDR3 protein is CASSRIQGSGQPQHF. CDR3 nucleotide sequence: TGCGCCAGCAGCCGGATACAGGGCTCGGGTCAGCCCCAGCATTTT.